This TCR beta chain comes out of a study of vaccination and CD4 T cells after COVID-19. Overall study context: Samples were taken after vaccination, a median of approximately 72 days after dose two, with a range of 14 to 241.

V lost 7 bases and J lost 7; bases outside the gene matches: 7. This CDR3 has 14 residues. Germline V gene sequence: CDR1 SGHVS, CDR2 FQNEAQ. Cultured CD4+ T cell DNA was sequenced using the Oncomine TCR Beta short-read assay. Extraction of genomic DNA was performed on cultured CD4+ T cells. MiXCR was run by TCRdb on the PCR reads, yielding one entry per CDR3 protein. Altogether 12,000 or so distinct CDR3 sequences are present, approximately 41% being singletons, with the ten largest covering 20% to 25%. Regarding treatment: approximately 9-day PBMC culture with coronavirus spike peptide pools or control peptides (ViraFEST assay). Note on this clonotype: Its antigen remains unidentified.

The TCR comes from a human donor who had recovered from COVID-19. Sequenced material: CD4+ T cells from blood, cultured in vitro. The chain employs TRBV7-8 and TRBJ1-4; 9 nucleotides line up with TRBD1. The CDR3 here is CASTEGQGSEKLFF. DNA of the CDR3: TGTGCCAGCACCGAAGGACAGGGGAGTGAAAAACTGTTTTTT.